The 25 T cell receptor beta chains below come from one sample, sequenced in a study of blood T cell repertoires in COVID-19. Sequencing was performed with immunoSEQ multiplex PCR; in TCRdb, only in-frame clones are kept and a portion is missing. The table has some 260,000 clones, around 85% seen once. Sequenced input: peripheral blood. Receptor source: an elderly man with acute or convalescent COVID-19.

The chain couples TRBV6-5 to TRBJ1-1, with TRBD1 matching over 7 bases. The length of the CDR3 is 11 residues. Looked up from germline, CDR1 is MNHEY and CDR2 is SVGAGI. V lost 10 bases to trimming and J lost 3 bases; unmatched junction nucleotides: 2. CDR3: CAIDRDTEAFF. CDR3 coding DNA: TGTGCCATCGACAGGGACACTGAAGCTTTCTTT.

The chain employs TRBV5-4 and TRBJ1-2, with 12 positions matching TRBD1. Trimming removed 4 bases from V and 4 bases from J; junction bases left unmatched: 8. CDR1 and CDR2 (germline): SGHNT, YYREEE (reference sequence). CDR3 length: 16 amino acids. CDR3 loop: CASSAGDRGRIYGYTF. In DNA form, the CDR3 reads TGTGCCAGCAGCGCAGGGGACAGGGGGCGGATCTATGGCTACACCTTC.

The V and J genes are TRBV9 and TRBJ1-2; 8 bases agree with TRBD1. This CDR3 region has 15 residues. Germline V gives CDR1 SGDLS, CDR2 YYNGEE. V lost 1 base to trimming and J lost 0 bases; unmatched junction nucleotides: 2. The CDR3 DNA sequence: TGTGCCAGCAGCGTAAGGACAGGGACTAACTATGGCTACACCTTC. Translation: CASSVRTGTNYGYTF.

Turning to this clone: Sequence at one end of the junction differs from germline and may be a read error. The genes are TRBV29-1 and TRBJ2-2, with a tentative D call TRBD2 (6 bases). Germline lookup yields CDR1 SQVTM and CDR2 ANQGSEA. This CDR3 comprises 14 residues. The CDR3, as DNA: TGCAGCGTTAGGAGGGGCCTCGGCACCGGGAAGCTGTTTTTT. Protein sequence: CSVRRGLGTGKLFF.

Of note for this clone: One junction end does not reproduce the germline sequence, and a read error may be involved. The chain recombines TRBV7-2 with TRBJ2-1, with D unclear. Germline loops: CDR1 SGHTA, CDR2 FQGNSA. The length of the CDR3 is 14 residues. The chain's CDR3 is CASTLGSSYNEQFF. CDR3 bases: TGTGCCAGCACCTTAGGTAGTTCCTACAATGAGCAGTTCTTC.

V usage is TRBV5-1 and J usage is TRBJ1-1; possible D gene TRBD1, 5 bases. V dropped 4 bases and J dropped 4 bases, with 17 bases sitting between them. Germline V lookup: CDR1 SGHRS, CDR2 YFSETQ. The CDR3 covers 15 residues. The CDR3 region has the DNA TGCGCCAGCAGCCGTCAGCAGCAGGGTGGCACTGAAGCTTTCTTT. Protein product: CASSRQQQGGTEAFF.

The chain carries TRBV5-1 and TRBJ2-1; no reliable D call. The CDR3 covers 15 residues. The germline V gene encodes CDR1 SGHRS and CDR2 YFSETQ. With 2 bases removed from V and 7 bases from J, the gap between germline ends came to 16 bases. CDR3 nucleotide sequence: TGCGCCAGCAGCTTTGGGCCTACCTCCCCAAATGAGCAGTTCTTC. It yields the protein CASSFGPTSPNEQFF.

Here the CDR3 reads CASSGRGMNTEAFF. The CDR3 coding sequence is TGTGCCAGCAGTGGCCGGGGGATGAACACTGAAGCTTTCTTT. The chain employs TRBV25-1 and TRBJ1-1, with D tentatively TRBD1 (5 bases). CDR1 and CDR2 (germline): MGHDK, SYGVNS. The V and J ends lost 4 bases and 0 bases respectively, with 9 bases between them. CDR3 length equals 14 residues.

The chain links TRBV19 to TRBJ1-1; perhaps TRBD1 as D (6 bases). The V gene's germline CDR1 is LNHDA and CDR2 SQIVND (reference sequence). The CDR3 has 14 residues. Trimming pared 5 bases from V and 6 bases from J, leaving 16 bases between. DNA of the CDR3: TGTGCCAGTAGTGCGAGTACGGGACAATCTGAAGCTTTCTTT. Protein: CASSASTGQSEAFF.

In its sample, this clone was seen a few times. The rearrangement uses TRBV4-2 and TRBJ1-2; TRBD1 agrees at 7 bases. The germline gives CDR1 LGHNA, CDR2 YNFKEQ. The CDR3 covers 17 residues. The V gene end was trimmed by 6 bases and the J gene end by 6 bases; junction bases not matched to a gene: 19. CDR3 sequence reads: CASSRDPTGNVIDGYTF. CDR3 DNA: TGTGCCAGCAGTCGTGACCCGACAGGGAATGTAATAGATGGCTACACCTTC.

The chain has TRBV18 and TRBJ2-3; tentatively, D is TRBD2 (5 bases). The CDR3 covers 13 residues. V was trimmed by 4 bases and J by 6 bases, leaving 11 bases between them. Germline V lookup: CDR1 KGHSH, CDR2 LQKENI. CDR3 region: CASSREPRDTQYF. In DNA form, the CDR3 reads TGTGCCAGCTCACGGGAGCCCCGGGATACGCAGTATTTT.

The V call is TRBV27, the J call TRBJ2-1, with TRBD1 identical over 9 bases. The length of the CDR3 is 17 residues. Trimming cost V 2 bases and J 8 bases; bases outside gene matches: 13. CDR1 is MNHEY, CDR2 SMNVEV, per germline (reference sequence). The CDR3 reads CASSLEFAGTGRYEQFF. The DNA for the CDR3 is TGTGCCAGCAGTTTAGAGTTCGCGGGGACAGGGCGATATGAGCAGTTCTTC.

The CDR3 DNA reads as TGTGCCAGCTCGGGACTAGCGGGAGTCGCGAACACCGGGGAGCTGTTTTTT. It codes for CASSGLAGVANTGELFF. The gene calls are TRBV14 and TRBJ2-2; 14 bases agree with TRBD2. Germline V gene data show CDR1 as SGHDN and CDR2 as FVKESK. CDR3 length: 17 amino acids. The J segment lost 0 bases and the V segment lost 8 bases, leaving 5 bases of the junction unmatched.

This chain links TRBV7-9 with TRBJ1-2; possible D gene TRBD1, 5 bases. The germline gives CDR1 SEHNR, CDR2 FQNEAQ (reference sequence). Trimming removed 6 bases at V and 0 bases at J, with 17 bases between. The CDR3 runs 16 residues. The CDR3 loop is CASSRRQISTNYGYTF. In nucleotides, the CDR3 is TGTGCCAGCAGTCGACGACAGATTAGCACTAACTATGGCTACACCTTC. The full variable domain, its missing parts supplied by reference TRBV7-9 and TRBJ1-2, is DTGVSQNPRHKITKRGQNVTFRCDPISEHNRLYWYRQTLGQGPEFLTYFQNEAQLEKSRLLSDRFSAERPKGSFSTLEIQRTEQGDSAMYLCASSRRQISTNYGYTFGSGTRLTVV.

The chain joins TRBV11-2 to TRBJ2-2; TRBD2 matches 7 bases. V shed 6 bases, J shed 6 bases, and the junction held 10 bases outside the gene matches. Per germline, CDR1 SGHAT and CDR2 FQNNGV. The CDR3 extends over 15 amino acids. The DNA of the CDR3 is TGTGCCAGCAGTTGGGAGGGCCGAGGGGCCGGGGAGCTGTTTTTT. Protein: CASSWEGRGAGELFF.

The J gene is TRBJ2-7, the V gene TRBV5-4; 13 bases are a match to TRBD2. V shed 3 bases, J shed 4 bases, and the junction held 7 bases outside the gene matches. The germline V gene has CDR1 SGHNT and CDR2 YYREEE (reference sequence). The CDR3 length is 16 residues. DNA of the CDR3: TGTGCCAGCAGCTCAAGGACTAGCGGGAGAAGGTACGAGCAGTACTTC. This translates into CASSSRTSGRRYEQYF.

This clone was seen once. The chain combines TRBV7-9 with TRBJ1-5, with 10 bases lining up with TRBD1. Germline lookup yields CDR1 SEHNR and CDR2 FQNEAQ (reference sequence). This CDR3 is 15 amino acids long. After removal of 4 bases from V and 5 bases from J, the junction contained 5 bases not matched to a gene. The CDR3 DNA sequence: TGTGCCAGCAGCTCCGGGACAGGGGAATATCAGCCCCAGCATTTT. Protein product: CASSSGTGEYQPQHF.

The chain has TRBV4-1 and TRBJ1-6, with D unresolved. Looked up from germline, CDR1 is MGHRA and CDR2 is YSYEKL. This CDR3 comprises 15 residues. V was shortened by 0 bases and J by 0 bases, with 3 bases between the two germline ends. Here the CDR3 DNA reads TGCGCCAGCAGCCAAGACAGCTCCTATAATTCACCCCTCCACTTT. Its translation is CASSQDSSYNSPLHF.

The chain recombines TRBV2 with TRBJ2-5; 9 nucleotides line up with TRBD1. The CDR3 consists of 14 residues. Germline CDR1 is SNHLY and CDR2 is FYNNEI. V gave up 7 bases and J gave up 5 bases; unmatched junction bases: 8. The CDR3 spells CASNPDRGEETQYF. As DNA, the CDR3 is TGTGCCAGCAACCCGGACAGGGGCGAGGAGACCCAGTACTTC.

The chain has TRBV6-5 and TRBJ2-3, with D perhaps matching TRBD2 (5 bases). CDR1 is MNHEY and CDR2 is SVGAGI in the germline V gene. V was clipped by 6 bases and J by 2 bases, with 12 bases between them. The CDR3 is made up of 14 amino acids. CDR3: CASRITGVTDTQYF. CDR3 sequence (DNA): TGTGCCAGCAGGATCACCGGGGTCACAGATACGCAGTATTTT.

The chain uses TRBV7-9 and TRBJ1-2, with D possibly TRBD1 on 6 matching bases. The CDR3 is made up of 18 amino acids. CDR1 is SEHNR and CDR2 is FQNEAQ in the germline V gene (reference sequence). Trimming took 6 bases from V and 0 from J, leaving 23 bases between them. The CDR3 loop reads CASSPGAGQTHTNYGYTF. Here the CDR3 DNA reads TGTGCCAGCAGTCCAGGGGCAGGGCAAACCCACACTAACTATGGCTACACCTTC.

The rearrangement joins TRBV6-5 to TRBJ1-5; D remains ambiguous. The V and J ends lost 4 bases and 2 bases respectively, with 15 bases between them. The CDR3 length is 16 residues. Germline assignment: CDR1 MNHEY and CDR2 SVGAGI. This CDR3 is CASSSQRRARNQPQHF. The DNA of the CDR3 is TGTGCCAGCAGTTCCCAAAGGAGGGCGCGCAATCAGCCCCAGCATTTT.

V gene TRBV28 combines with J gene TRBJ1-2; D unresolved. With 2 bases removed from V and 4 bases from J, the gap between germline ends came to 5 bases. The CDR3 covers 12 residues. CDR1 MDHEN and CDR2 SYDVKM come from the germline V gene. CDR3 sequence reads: CASSLVGYGYTF. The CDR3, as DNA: TGTGCCAGCAGTTTAGTCGGCTATGGCTACACCTTC.

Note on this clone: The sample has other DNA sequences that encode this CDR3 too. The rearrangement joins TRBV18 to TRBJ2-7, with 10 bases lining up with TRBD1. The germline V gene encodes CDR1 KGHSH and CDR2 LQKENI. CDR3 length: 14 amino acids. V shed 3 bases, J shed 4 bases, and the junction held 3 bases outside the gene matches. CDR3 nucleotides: TGTGCCAGCTCACCCAGGACAGGGGGTTACGAGCAGTACTTC. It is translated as CASSPRTGGYEQYF.

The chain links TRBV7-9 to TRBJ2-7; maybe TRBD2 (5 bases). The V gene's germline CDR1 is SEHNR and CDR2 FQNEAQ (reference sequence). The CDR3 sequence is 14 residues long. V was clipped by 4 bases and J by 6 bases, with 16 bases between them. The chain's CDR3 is CASSSLSISGEQYF. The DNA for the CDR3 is TGTGCCAGCAGCTCCCTCTCGATCAGCGGCGAGCAGTACTTC.